This T cell receptor beta chain was captured by sequencing in a study of T-cell memory formation after mild COVID-19. The study's findings and limits: A balance of CD4 and CD8 characterized clones contracting day 15 to 85, whereas later expanders leaned CD4+. What remained unconfirmed was the SARS-CoV-2 specificity of second-wave clones peaking on day 37. Largely, contracting CD4+ clones fell within CM and EM, and contracting CD8+ clones within EMRA.

Amplification by 5'RACE using constant-segment primers produced TCR alpha and TCR beta cDNA libraries that carried sample barcodes and UMIs. TCRdb redid the calling of the 5' RACE reads with MiXCR, one entry per CDR3 protein. The data contain about 340,000 distinct CDR3 sequences, approximately 15% of them singletons. CDR3 length: 15 residues. Germline-derived CDR1 and CDR2 are MGHRA and YSYEKL. V shed 3 bases and J 5 bases; nucleotides not matched to a gene: 5. This clonotype has only a few counts. The antigen remains undetermined. The sample was PBMCs or a T cell subset sorted from them (not recorded which). This chain uses TRBV4-1 with TRBJ1-1; TRBD1 agrees at 11 bases. The TCR was taken from a man aged 18 to 35 who had mild COVID-19 (a few samples of this study predate the infection). Cell type and time point are not known. The chain's CDR3 is CASSHGQGARTEAFF. In DNA, the CDR3 is TGCGCCAGCAGCCACGGACAGGGGGCAAGGACTGAAGCTTTCTTT.